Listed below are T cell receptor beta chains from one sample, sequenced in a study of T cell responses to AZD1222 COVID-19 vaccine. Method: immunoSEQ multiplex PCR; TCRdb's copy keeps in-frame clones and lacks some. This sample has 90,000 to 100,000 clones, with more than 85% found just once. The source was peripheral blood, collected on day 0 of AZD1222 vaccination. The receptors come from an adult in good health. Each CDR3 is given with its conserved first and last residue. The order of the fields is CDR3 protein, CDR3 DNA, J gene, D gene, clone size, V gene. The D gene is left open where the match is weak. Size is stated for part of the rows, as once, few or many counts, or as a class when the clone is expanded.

CASSPSGGTNEKLFF	TGCGCCAGCAGCCCCTCGGGGGGGACTAATGAAAAACTGTTTTTT	TRBJ1-4	.	.	TRBV5-1
CASSLDRALVSEAFF	TGTGCCAGCAGCTTAGACCGGGCCTTGGTCTCTGAAGCTTTCTTT	TRBJ1-1	.	.	TRBV11-2
CASSPPTETQGTQYF	TGTGCCAGCTCCCCCCCGACAGAGACCCAAGGGACCCAGTACTTC	TRBJ2-5	.	.	TRBV18
CASRLRSSGNTIYF	TGTGCCAGCAGGTTACGGAGCTCTGGAAACACCATATATTTT	TRBJ1-3	.	.	TRBV7-2
CASSLTNQGRYGYTF	TGTGCCAGCAGCTTAACAAACCAGGGCCGCTATGGCTACACCTTC	TRBJ1-2	.	.	TRBV11-2
CASSWETGGLNTGELFF	TGCGCCAGCAGCTGGGAAACAGGGGGATTGAACACCGGGGAGCTGTTTTTT	TRBJ2-2	TRBD1	once	TRBV5-1
CASSYLGAMATEAFF	TGTGCCAGCAGTTACCTCGGGGCCATGGCCACTGAAGCTTTCTTT	TRBJ1-1	.	once	TRBV6-2/TRBV6-3
CASSPSRVNNEQFF	TGTGCCAGCAGCCCCTCGAGGGTCAACAATGAGCAGTTCTTC	TRBJ2-1	.	.	TRBV5-5
CASAGDNSPLHF	TGCGCCAGCGCGGGGGACAATTCACCCCTCCACTTT	TRBJ1-6	.	.	TRBV5-1
CASSLGSFSGNTIYF	TGTGCCAGCAGCCTGGGCAGCTTCTCTGGAAACACCATATATTTT	TRBJ1-3	.	.	TRBV3-1/TRBV3-2
CASSLRQTDNEKLFF	TGTGCCAGCAGCCTTCGACAGACGGATAATGAAAAACTGTTTTTT	TRBJ1-4	.	.	TRBV21-1
CASSSPGSEKLFF	TGTGCCAGCAGTTCCCCAGGTTCTGAAAAACTGTTTTTT	TRBJ1-4	.	.	TRBV28
CAGSLDLHTLNYGYTF	TGTGCCGGCAGCTTAGACTTACACACTTTGAACTATGGCTACACCTTC	TRBJ1-2	.	.	TRBV11-2
CASRRTSPEAFF	TGTGCCAGCAGAAGGACATCCCCTGAAGCTTTCTTT	TRBJ1-1	.	.	TRBV12-3/TRBV12-4
CASSLGGLWETQYF	TGTGCCAGCAGTTTAGGGGGGCTGTGGGAGACCCAGTACTTC	TRBJ2-5	.	.	TRBV27
CASSLAVAQDNEQFF	TGTGCCAGCAGCTTGGCGGTAGCGCAGGACAATGAGCAGTTCTTC	TRBJ2-1	.	once	TRBV5-4
CASRDQGLYGYTF	TGCGCCAGCCGGGACCAGGGGCTCTATGGCTACACCTTC	TRBJ1-2	.	.	TRBV23-1
CASSFLGQNYEQYF	TGTGCCAGCAGTTTCTTAGGACAGAACTACGAGCAGTACTTC	TRBJ2-7	.	.	TRBV6-4
CASSRLGSGASYEQYF	TGTGCCAGCAGCCGCCTTGGTAGCGGGGCTTCCTACGAGCAGTACTTC	TRBJ2-7	TRBD2	.	TRBV7-2
CSARRPNIQYF	TGCAGTGCTAGGAGACCGAACATTCAGTACTTC	TRBJ2-4	.	.	TRBV20-1
CASSPGETTEAFF	TGTGCCAGCTCACCAGGAGAGACCACTGAAGCTTTCTTT	TRBJ1-1	.	once	TRBV18
CASSLSTYTDTQYF	TGTGCCAGCAGCTTGTCTACATACACAGATACGCAGTATTTT	TRBJ2-3	.	few	TRBV7-3
CASSQRSSGAYNEQFF	TGTGCCAGCAGCCAAAGGTCAAGCGGGGCCTACAATGAGCAGTTCTTC	TRBJ2-1	TRBD2	.	TRBV3-1/TRBV3-2
CATSRGWGRASYEQYF	TGTGCCACCAGCAGAGGATGGGGAAGGGCGTCCTACGAGCAGTACTTC	TRBJ2-7	.	.	TRBV15
CASSLGAAYNEKLFF	TGTGCCAGCAGCTTGGGAGCGGCCTATAATGAAAAACTGTTTTTT	TRBJ1-4	.	few	TRBV5-5
CASSLYPYEQYF	TGTGCCAGCAGTTTATATCCCTACGAGCAGTACTTC	TRBJ2-7	.	.	TRBV28